Listed here are 15 T cell receptor beta chains from one sample, sequenced in a study of T cell repertoires in cytomegalovirus infection. These receptors are not linked to any known antigen. TCRdb re-called the reads with MiXCR, one entry per CDR3 protein. In the table there are just over 450,000 distinct CDR3 sequences, about 42% of which are singletons. Sequences were derived from cultured PBMCs, sampled from culture after CMV antigen stimulation. All receptors derive from a human donor in good health (CMV status not recorded). Some clones in this sample may be carry-over from other donors' samples.

This CDR3 is CASSSPTANEKLFF. The CDR3 nucleotides are TGTGCCAGCAGCTCCCCGACAGCTAATGAAAAACTGTTTTTT. This chain connects TRBV7-9 to TRBJ1-4, with D perhaps TRBD1 (5 bases). The CDR3 runs 14 residues. Germline V gives CDR1 SEHNR, CDR2 FQNEAQ (reference sequence). Trimming stripped 4 bases from V and 3 bases from J, with 9 bases between.

This clonotype was counted many times. V usage is TRBV7-2 and J usage is TRBJ2-7, with D perhaps being TRBD1 or TRBD2 (5 bases each). In germline, CDR1 is SGHTA, CDR2 FQGNSA. The ends were cut back, 1 base at V and 2 bases at J, with 6 bases in the middle. The CDR3 totals 13 residues. The CDR3 DNA is TGTGCCAGCAGCTTAGGGGGGACCTACGAGCAGTACTTC. It yields the protein CASSLGGTYEQYF.

The chain's CDR3 is CARAMSYRRETQYF. CDR3 nucleotides: TGTGCCAGGGCTATGTCCTATAGGCGAGAGACCCAGTACTTC. J is TRBJ2-5 and V is TRBV2; no clear D. From germline, CDR1 is SNHLY and CDR2 FYNNEI. The CDR3 extends over 14 amino acids. Trimming removed 9 bases at V and 4 bases at J, with 18 bases between.

As DNA, the CDR3 is TGCGCCAGCAGCTGGGGGACGGTGAGCTCCTATAATTCACCCCTCCACTTT. This encodes CASSWGTVSSYNSPLHF. J is TRBJ1-6 and V is TRBV5-1; D is possibly TRBD1 (5 bases). With 3 bases removed from V and 0 bases from J, the gap between germline ends came to 13 bases. The CDR3 is made up of 17 amino acids. CDR1 is SGHRS and CDR2 is YFSETQ in the germline V gene.

In this sample, this clonotype turned up a few times. This sequence joins TRBV7-8 and TRBJ2-5; 9 bases agree with TRBD2. CDR3 length: 16 amino acids. V trimming: 8 bases; J trimming: 5 bases; junction bases outside the gene matches: 15. Germline CDR1 SGHVS, CDR2 FQNEAQ. The CDR3 sequence is CASVRGREGLWETQYF. For the CDR3, the DNA is TGTGCCAGCGTCCGGGGGCGGGAGGGCCTTTGGGAGACCCAGTACTTC.

The gene calls are TRBV7-9 and TRBJ2-1; 10 bases are a match to TRBD2. Trimming removed 0 bases from V and 5 bases from J; junction bases left unmatched: 10. The CDR3 is made up of 18 amino acids. Germline V gene lookup returns CDR1 SEHNR and CDR2 FQNEAQ (reference sequence). In DNA form, the CDR3 reads TGTGCCAGCAGCTTAGCCTTGACGGCTAGCGGGAGCGACAATGAGCAGTTCTTC. Encoded protein: CASSLALTASGSDNEQFF.

The gene calls are TRBV6-1 and TRBJ2-1; the D gene could be TRBD1 or TRBD2 (5 bases each). Germline V CDR1 and CDR2: MNHNS, SASEGT. The CDR3 length is 15 residues. The germline V and J ends were trimmed by 11 bases and 0 bases, with 17 bases remaining between them. The CDR3 sequence is CAGRGAGYSYNEQFF. The CDR3 DNA is TGTGCCGGTCGGGGTGCAGGGTACTCCTACAATGAGCAGTTCTTC.

V usage is TRBV7-3 and J usage is TRBJ1-6; a possible D gene is TRBD1 (6 bases). V was cut by 10 bases and J by 5 bases, with 12 bases left in between. The CDR3 totals 13 residues. Germline CDR1 and CDR2: SGHTA and FQGTGA. The CDR3 region has the DNA TGTGCCATTGCGACAGGAGATAATTCACCCCTCCACTTT. It yields the protein CAIATGDNSPLHF.

The chain recombines TRBV7-8 with TRBJ2-2; a weak D match, TRBD1 (5 bases). The CDR3 totals 14 residues. From germline, CDR1 is SGHVS and CDR2 FQNEAQ. V was pared by 2 bases and J by 4 bases, with 8 bases between. Here the CDR3 DNA reads TGTGCCAGCAGCTTAAGGGGTGCCACCGGGGAGCTGTTTTTT. This encodes CASSLRGATGELFF.

V gene TRBV6-1 combines with J gene TRBJ1-6; 7 bases align to TRBD1. J was trimmed by 11 bases and V by 8 bases; bases with no gene match: 6. The germline V gene has CDR1 MNHNS and CDR2 SASEGT. This CDR3 has 12 amino acids. CDR3 coding DNA: TGTGCCAGCGCTACAGGGGAGGCACCCCTCCACTTT. Amino acid sequence: CASATGEAPLHF.

This clonotype occurred once. The chain recombines TRBV6-2 or TRBV6-3 with TRBJ1-1, with 7 bases that match TRBD1. The CDR3 totals 14 residues. Germline CDR1 reads MNHEY; CDR2 reads SVGEGT. Trimming removed 10 bases from V and 4 bases from J; junction bases left unmatched: 12. The CDR3 sequence: CATLNRQGFTEAFF. CDR3 bases: TGTGCCACCTTGAACCGACAGGGTTTCACTGAAGCTTTCTTT.

The J gene is TRBJ2-4, the V gene TRBV6-2 or TRBV6-3; D gene uncertain. Germline loops: CDR1 MNHEY, CDR2 SVGEGT. The CDR3 extends over 18 amino acids. V dropped 0 bases and J dropped 3 bases, with 18 bases sitting between them. CDR3 in amino acids: CASSYSSNLERIKNIQYF. The CDR3 nucleotides read TGTGCCAGCAGTTACTCGTCTAATCTAGAAAGAATCAAAAACATTCAGTACTTC.

V is TRBV29-1 and J is TRBJ1-1; no definite D call. In germline, CDR1 is SQVTM, CDR2 ANQGSEA. Trimming took 0 bases from V and 2 from J, leaving 13 bases between them. The CDR3 contains 15 residues. CDR3 region: CSVEDGYRGNTEAFF. The CDR3, as DNA: TGCAGCGTTGAAGACGGGTACAGAGGTAACACTGAAGCTTTCTTT.

This clonotype has more than one count but fewer than ten. J is TRBJ2-3 and V is TRBV7-9, with D perhaps being TRBD1 or TRBD2 (6 bases each). The CDR3 totals 15 residues. V lost 5 bases to trimming and J lost 4 bases, with 16 bases between them. CDR1 SEHNR and CDR2 FQNEAQ come from the germline V gene (reference sequence). CDR3 bases: TGTGCCAGCAGCCGACAGGAGGGTCAGGCAGATACGCAGTATTTT. Translated, it gives CASSRQEGQADTQYF.

In the case of this clonotype: A read error is possible here, since a much larger clone lies one base away. The genes are TRBV7-2 and TRBJ2-1; 8 bases match TRBD2. This CDR3 is 15 amino acids long. Germline CDR1 SGHTA, CDR2 FQGNSA. Trimming at V came to 5 bases and at J to 7 bases, leaving 10 bases not matched to a gene. The CDR3 coding sequence is TGTGCCAGCAGCCCCAGACTAGCGAGAGAGAATGAGCAGTTCTTC. Translated: CASSPRLARENEQFF.